Listed here are 5 T cell receptor beta chains from one sample, sequenced in a study of control samples from healthy donors and cancer patients. Repertoires were generated with immunoSEQ multiplex PCR, while TCRdb's copy carries only in-frame clones and drops some. Counted here are about 150,000 clones, approximately 93% occurring once; the ten biggest clones make up 8.5%. Material: blood. The receptors were sampled from a middle-aged woman in good health.

The chain combines TRBV4-3 with TRBJ2-1; 11 bases align to TRBD2. CDR1 is LGHNA, CDR2 YSLEER, per germline. The CDR3 length is 17 residues. Trimming cost V 1 base and J 7 bases; bases outside gene matches: 9. CDR3: CASSQVGSGRALNEQFF. DNA of the CDR3: TGCGCCAGCAGCCAAGTGGGTAGCGGGAGGGCACTTAATGAGCAGTTCTTC.

The chain carries TRBV29-1 and TRBJ1-4; D unresolved. The V gene's germline CDR1 is SQVTM and CDR2 ANQGSEA. The CDR3 is 15 amino acids. Deletions cut 3 bases from V and 4 bases from J, with 15 bases between. The CDR3 bases are TGCAGCGTTGATCTTCGCGGGGAAGTTAATGAAAAACTGTTTTTT. Translating gives CSVDLRGEVNEKLFF.

V usage is TRBV30 and J usage is TRBJ1-1, with D possibly matching TRBD1 (6 bases). The germline V and J ends were trimmed by 5 bases and 1 base, with 11 bases remaining between them. Germline V CDR1 and CDR2: GTSNPN, SVGIG (reference sequence). CDR3 length: 13 residues. The chain's CDR3 is CAWERGSNTEAFF. The CDR3 nucleotides read TGTGCCTGGGAGAGGGGGTCGAACACTGAAGCTTTCTTT.

This clone has only one observation. V gene TRBV30 combines with J gene TRBJ2-1; 7 bases are a match to TRBD2. Germline loops: CDR1 GTSNPN, CDR2 SVGIG (reference sequence). The CDR3 loop spans 14 amino acids. V lost 4 bases, J lost 4 bases, and 7 bases stayed unmatched. CDR3 region: CAWMRAGIYNEQFF. The CDR3 DNA sequence: TGTGCCTGGATGAGAGCGGGAATTTACAATGAGCAGTTCTTC.

This chain links TRBV6-5 with TRBJ2-6; TRBD1 agrees at 7 bases. This CDR3 is built from 15 residues. Trimming at V came to 8 bases and at J to 4 bases, leaving 8 bases not matched to a gene. The germline V gene encodes CDR1 MNHEY and CDR2 SVGAGI. CDR3 DNA: TGTGCCAGCGGGGAAACAGGGGTAGGGGCCAACGTCCTGACTTTC. This translates into CASGETGVGANVLTF.